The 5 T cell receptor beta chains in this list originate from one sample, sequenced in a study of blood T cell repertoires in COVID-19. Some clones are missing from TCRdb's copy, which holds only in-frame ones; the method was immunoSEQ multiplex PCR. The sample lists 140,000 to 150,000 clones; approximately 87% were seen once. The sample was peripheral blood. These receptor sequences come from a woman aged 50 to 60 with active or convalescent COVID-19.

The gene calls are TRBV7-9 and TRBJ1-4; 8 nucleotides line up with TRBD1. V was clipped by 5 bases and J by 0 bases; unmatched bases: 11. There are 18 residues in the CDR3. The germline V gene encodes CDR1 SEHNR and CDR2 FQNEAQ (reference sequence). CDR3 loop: CASSTSRGRRATNEKLFF. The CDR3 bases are TGTGCCAGCAGCACTAGCAGGGGGCGCCGGGCAACTAATGAAAAACTGTTTTTT.

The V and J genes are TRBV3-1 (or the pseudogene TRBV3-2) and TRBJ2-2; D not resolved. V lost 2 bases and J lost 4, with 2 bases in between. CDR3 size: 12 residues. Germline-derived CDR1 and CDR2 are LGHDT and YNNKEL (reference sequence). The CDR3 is CASSQLTGELFF. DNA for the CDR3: TGTGCCAGCAGCCAACTCACCGGGGAGCTGTTTTTT.

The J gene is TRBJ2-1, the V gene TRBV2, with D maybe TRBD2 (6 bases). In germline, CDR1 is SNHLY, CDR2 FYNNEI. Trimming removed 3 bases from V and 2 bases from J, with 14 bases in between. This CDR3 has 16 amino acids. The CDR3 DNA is TGTGCCAGCAGTGATATTTTCGGGAGTACCTACAATGAGCAGTTCTTC. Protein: CASSDIFGSTYNEQFF. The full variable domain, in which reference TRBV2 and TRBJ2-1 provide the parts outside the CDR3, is EPEVTQTPSHQVTQMGQEVILRCVPISNHLYFYWYRQILGQKVEFLVSFYNNEISEKSEIFDDQFSVERPDGSNFTLKIRSTKLEDSAMYFCASSDIFGSTYNEQFFGPGTRLTVL.

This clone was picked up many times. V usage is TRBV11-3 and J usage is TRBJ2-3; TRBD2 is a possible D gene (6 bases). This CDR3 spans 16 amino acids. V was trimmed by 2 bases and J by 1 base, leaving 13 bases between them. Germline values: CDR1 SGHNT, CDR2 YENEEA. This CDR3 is CASSLKWGGGTDTQYF. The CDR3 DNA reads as TGTGCCAGCAGCTTAAAGTGGGGCGGGGGCACAGATACGCAGTATTTT.

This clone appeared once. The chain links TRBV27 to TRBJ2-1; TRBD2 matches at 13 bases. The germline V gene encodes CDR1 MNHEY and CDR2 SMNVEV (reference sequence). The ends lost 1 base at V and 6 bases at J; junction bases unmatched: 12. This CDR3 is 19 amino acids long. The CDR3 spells CASSLYTLTSGRAFNEQFF. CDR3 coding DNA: TGTGCCAGCAGTTTATACACCTTAACTAGCGGGAGGGCCTTCAATGAGCAGTTCTTC.